Reported below is one T cell receptor beta chain. Its target is unknown. The data are from a study of response to subunit inactivated influenza vaccine. Broader study findings: It was the authors' suggestion that each seasonal influenza vaccination recruits few new T cells.

One entry per CDR3 protein results from TCRdb running MiXCR on the RT-PCR reads. The sample lists roughly 780,000 distinct CDR3 sequences; around a sixth were seen once. The ends were cut back, 2 bases at V and 10 bases at J, with 11 bases in the middle. The CDR3 runs to 13 residues. CDR1 SGHAT and CDR2 FQNNGV come from the germline V gene. The TCR was taken from a man aged 50-59 years who received an inactivated influenza vaccine. The chain joins TRBV11-2 to TRBJ1-4, with unresolved D. Sequences were derived from PBMCs from blood, sampled 5 to 6 days after vaccination. In DNA, the CDR3 is TGTGCCAGCAGCTTAATTACGTCGCGAAAACTGTTTTTT. Residues: CASSLITSRKLFF.